This T cell receptor beta chain was documented in a study of CD8 T cells in Susac syndrome. Points from the study as a whole: The study acknowledged a relatively small number of individuals in its TCR sequencing and HLA analysis.

With random hexamers, roughly 0.5 to 1 ug RNA was reverse transcribed. One entry per CDR3 protein, called by TCRdb with MiXCR from the immunoSEQ multiplex PCR reads. The repertoire holds 400,000 or so distinct CDR3 sequences, with more than 80% as singletons. Relapsing-remitting disease, either stable or active, was present in the multiple sclerosis controls, who were treatment-naive patients. While CD8+ and CD4+ T cells were isolated negatively, TEMRA cells were enriched by FACS. Germline CDR1 SQVTM, CDR2 ANQGSEA. V lost 1 base and J lost 3, with 9 bases in between. CDR3 length equals 13 residues. A note on this clonotype: Its antigen is not identified.

Sequencing was performed on CD8+ T cells from PBMCs. This sequence joins TRBV29-1 and TRBJ1-1; D is undetermined. This clonotype was sampled from a human donor with multiple sclerosis. CDR3 sequence: CSVEVPGYTEAFF. DNA for the CDR3: TGCAGCGTTGAAGTTCCGGGTTACACTGAAGCTTTCTTT.